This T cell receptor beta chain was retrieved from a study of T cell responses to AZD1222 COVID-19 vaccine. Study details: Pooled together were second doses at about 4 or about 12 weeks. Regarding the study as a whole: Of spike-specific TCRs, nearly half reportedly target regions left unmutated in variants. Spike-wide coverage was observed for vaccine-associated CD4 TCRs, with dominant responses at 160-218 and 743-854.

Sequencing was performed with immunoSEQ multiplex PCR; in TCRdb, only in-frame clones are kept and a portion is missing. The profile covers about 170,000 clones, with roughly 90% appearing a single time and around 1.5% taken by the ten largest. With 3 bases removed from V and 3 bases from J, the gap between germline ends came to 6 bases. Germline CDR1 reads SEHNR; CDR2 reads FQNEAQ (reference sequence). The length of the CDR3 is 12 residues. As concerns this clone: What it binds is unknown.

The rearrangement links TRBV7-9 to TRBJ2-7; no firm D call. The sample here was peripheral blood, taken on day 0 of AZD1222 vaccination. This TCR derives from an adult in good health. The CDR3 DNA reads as TGTGCCAGCAGCTTTGCCCGCTACGAGCAGTACTTC. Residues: CASSFARYEQYF.